This T cell receptor beta chain appears in the sequencing data of a study of neurological immune-mediated disorders. The ends were cut back, 2 bases at V and 2 bases at J, with 12 bases in the middle. Per germline, CDR1 SGHAT and CDR2 FQNNGV. The CDR3 runs 15 residues. Ten or more counts support this clonotype. Time point in this sample: longitudinal time-point 1 (baseline). TCRdb re-called the 5' RACE reads with MiXCR, one entry per CDR3 protein. This sample carries around 69,000 distinct CDR3 sequences, 9.5% to 13% of them seen once, and the ten largest clones take approximately 9.7%. The chain recombines TRBV11-2 with TRBJ2-5, with D possibly being TRBD1 (6 bases). Sequenced input: PBMCs. The sequence was obtained from a man aged 30-40 years in good health. CDR3 protein: CASSLIWGPQETQYF. DNA for the CDR3: TGTGCCAGCAGCTTAATTTGGGGGCCTCAAGAGACCCAGTACTTC.